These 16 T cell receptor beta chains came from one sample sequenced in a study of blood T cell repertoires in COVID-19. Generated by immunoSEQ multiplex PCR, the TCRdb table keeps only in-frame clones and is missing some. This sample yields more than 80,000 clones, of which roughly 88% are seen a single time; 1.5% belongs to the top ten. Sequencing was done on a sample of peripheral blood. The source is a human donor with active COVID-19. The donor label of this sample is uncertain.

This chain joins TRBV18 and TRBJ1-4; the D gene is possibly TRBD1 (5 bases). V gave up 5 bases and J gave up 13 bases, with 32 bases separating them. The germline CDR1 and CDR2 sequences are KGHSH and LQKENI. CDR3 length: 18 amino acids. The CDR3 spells CASSILRDPGQITGGLFF. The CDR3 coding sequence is TGTGCCAGCTCAATTCTCCGGGATCCCGGCCAAATAACGGGGGGACTGTTTTTT.

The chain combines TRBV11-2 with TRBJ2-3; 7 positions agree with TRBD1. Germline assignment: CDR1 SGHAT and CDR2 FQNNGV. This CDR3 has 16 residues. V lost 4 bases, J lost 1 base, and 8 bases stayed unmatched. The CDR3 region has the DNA TGTGCCAGCAGCTATCGACGAGGACAGGGCACAGATACGCAGTATTTT. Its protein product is CASSYRRGQGTDTQYF.

In DNA form, the CDR3 reads TGTGCCAGTAACTTCGGGGTTTCCCATCAGCCCCAGCATTTT. This translates into CASNFGVSHQPQHF. J is TRBJ1-5 and V is TRBV19; D is undetermined. This CDR3 comprises 14 residues. The germline V gene encodes CDR1 LNHDA and CDR2 SQIVND (reference sequence). With 7 bases removed from V and 5 bases from J, the gap between germline ends came to 15 bases.

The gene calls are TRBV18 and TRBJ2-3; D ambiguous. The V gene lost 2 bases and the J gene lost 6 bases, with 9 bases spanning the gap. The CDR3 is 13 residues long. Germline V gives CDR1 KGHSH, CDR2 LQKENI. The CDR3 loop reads CASSPIRQDTQYF. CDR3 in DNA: TGTGCCAGCTCACCAATTCGCCAGGATACGCAGTATTTT.

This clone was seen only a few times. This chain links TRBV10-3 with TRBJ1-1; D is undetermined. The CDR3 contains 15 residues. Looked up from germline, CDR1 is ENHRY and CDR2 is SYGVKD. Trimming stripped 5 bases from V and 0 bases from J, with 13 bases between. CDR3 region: CAISLGDGMNTEAFF. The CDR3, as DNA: TGTGCCATCAGTCTCGGGGATGGGATGAACACTGAAGCTTTCTTT.

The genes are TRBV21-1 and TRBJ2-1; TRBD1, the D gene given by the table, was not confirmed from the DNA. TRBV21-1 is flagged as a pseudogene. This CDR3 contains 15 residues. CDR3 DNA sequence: TGTGCCAGCAGCAAAGTAATGCAGGGCCGCAATGAGCAGTTCTTC. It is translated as CASSKVMQGRNEQFF.

The CDR3 DNA reads as TGTGCCGCGAGGGGGCTCTACGAGCAGTACTTC. It codes for CAARGLYEQYF. This chain connects TRBV28 to TRBJ2-7; 7 bases agree with TRBD1. Trimming at V came to 11 bases and at J to 3 bases, leaving 4 bases not matched to a gene. This CDR3 has 11 residues. The germline V gene has CDR1 MDHEN and CDR2 SYDVKM.

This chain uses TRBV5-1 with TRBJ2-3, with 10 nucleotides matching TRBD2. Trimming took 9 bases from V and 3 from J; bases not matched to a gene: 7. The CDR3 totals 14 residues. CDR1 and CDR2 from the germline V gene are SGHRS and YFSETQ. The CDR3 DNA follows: TGCGCCACCGCTACTAGCGGGGTTACAGATACGCAGTATTTT. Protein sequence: CATATSGVTDTQYF.

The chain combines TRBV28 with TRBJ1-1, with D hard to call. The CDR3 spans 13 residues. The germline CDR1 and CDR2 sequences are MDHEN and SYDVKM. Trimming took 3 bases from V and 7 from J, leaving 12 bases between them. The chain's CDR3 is CASSFPPSNEAFF. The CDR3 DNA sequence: TGTGCCAGCAGTTTTCCCCCATCAAATGAAGCTTTCTTT.

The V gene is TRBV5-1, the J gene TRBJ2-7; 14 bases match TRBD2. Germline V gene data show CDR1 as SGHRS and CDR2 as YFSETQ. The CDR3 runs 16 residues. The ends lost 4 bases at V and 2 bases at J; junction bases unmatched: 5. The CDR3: CASSPGTSGGAYEQYF. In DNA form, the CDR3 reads TGCGCCAGCAGCCCCGGGACTAGCGGGGGAGCCTACGAGCAGTACTTC.

This chain's CDR3 is CASNSHQETQYF. The DNA of the CDR3 is TGTGCCAGTAACTCGCACCAAGAGACCCAGTACTTC. The V gene is TRBV19, the J gene TRBJ2-5; D gene unclear. Germline-derived CDR1 and CDR2 are LNHDA and SQIVND (reference sequence). CDR3 size: 12 residues. V was cut by 7 bases and J by 0 bases, with 6 bases left in between.

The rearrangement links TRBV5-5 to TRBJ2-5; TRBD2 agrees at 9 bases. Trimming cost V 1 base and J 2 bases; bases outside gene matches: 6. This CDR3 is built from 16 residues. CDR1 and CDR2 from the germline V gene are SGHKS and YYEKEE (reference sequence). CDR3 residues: CASSLRSGGSQETQYF. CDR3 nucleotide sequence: TGTGCCAGCAGCTTGAGGAGCGGGGGGTCGCAAGAGACCCAGTACTTC.

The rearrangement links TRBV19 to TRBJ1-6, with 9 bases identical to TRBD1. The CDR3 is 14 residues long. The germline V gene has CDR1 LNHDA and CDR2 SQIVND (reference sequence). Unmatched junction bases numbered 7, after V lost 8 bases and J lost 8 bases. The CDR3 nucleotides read TGTGCCAGTGCAACCGGGACAGGGTATTCACCCCTCCACTTT. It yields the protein CASATGTGYSPLHF. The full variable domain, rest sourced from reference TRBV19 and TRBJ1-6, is DGGITQSPKYLFRKEGQNVTLSCEQNLNHDAMYWYRQDPGQGLRLIYYSQIVNDFQKGDIAEGYSVSREKKESFPLTVTSAQKNPTAFYLCASATGTGYSPLHFGNGTRLTVT.

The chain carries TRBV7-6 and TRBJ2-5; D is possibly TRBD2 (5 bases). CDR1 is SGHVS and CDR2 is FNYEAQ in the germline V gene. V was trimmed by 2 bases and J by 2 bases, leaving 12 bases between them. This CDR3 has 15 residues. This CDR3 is CASSLSGSRQETQYF. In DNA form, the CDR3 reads TGTGCCAGCAGCTTATCGGGGTCCCGACAAGAGACCCAGTACTTC.

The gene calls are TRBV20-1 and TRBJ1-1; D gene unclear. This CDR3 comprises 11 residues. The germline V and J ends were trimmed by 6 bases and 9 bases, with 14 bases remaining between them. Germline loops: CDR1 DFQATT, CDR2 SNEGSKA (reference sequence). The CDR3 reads CSARPVFQAFF. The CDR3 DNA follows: TGCAGTGCCAGACCGGTCTTCCAAGCTTTCTTT.

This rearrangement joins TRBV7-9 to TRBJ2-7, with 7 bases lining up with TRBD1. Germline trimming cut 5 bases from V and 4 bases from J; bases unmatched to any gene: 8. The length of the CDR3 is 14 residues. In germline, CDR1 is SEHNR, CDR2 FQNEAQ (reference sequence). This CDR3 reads CASSGNRGEYEQYF. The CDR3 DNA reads TGTGCCAGCAGCGGAAACAGGGGCGAGTACGAGCAGTACTTC. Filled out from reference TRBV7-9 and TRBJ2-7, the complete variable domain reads DTGVSQNPRHKITKRGQNVTFRCDPISEHNRLYWYRQTLGQGPEFLTYFQNEAQLEKSRLLSDRFSAERPKGSFSTLEIQRTEQGDSAMYLCASSGNRGEYEQYFGPGTRLTVT.